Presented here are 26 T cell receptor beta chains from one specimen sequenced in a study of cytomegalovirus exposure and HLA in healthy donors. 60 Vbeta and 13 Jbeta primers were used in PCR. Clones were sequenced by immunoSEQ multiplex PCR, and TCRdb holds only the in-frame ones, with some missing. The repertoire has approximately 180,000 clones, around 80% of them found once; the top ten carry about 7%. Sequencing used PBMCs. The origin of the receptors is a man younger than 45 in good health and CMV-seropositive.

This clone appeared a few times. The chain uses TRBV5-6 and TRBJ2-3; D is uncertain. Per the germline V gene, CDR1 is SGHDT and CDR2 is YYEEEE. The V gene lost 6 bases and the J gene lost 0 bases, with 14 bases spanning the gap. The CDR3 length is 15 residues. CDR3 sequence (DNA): TGTGCCAGCACCTCCCCGGTAACCAGCACAGATACGCAGTATTTT. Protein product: CASTSPVTSTDTQYF.

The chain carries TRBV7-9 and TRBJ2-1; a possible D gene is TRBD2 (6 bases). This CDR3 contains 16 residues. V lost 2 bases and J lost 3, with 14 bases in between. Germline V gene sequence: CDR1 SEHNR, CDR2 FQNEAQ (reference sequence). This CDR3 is CASSLNKRVRYNEQFF. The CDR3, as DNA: TGTGCCAGCAGCTTAAATAAGCGGGTTCGCTACAATGAGCAGTTCTTC.

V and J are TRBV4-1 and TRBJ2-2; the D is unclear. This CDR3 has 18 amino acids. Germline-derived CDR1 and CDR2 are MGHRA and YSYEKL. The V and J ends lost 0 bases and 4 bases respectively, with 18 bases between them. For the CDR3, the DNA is TGCGCCAGCAGCCAAGATCCTCAGGTTCCGATGGTCACCGGGGAGCTGTTTTTT. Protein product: CASSQDPQVPMVTGELFF.

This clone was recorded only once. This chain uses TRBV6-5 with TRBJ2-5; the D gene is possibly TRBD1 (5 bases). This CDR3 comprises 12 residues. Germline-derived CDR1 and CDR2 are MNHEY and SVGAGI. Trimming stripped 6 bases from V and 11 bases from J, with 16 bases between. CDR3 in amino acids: CASRLGQGEQYF. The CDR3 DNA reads TGTGCCAGCAGGCTTGGACAAGGAGAGCAGTACTTC.

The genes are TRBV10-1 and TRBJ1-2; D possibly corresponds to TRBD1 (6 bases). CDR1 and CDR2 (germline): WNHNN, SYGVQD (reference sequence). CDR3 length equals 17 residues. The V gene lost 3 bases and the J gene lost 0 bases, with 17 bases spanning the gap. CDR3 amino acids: CASSEGPGDLSNYGYTF. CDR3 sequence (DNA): TGCGCCAGCAGTGAAGGGCCAGGGGACCTTTCTAACTATGGCTACACCTTC.

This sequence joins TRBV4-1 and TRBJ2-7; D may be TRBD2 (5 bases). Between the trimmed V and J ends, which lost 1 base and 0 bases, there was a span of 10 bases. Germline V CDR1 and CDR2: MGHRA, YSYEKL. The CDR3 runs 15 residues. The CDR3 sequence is CASSQAASGSYEQYF. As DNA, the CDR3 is TGCGCCAGCAGCCAAGCTGCCAGCGGCTCCTACGAGCAGTACTTC.

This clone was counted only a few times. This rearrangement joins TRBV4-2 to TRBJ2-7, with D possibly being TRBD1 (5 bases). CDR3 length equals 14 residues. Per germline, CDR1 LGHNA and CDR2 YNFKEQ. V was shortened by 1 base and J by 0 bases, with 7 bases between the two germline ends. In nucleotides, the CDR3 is TGTGCCAGCAGCCAAGGGGGCGCCTCCTACGAGCAGTACTTC. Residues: CASSQGGASYEQYF.

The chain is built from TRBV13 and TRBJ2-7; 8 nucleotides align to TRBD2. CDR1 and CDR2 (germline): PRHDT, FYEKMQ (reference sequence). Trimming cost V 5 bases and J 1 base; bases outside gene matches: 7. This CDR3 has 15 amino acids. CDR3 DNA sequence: TGTGCCAGCAGCCGAGCGGGAGATAGGTCCTACGAGCAGTACTTC. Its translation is CASSRAGDRSYEQYF.

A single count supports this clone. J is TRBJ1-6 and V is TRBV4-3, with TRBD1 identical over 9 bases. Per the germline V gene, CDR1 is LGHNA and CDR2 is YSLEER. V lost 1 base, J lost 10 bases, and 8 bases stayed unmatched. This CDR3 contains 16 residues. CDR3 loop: CASSQGTTGGGSPLHF. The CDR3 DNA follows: TGCGCCAGCAGCCAAGGCACCACAGGGGGCGGATCACCCCTCCACTTT.

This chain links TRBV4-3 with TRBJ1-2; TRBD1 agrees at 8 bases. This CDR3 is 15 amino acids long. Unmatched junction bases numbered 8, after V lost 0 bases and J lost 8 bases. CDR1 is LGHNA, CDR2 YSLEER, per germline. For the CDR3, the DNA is TGCGCCAGCAGCCAAGAAGGGCAGGGGGCGCGAGGCTACACCTTC. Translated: CASSQEGQGARGYTF.

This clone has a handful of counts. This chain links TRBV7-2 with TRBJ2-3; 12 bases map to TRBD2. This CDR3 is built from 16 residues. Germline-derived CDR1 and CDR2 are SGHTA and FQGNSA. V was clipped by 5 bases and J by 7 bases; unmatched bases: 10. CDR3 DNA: TGTGCCAGCAGCGAGCTAGCGGGGGGGCCGAGGAATACGCAGTATTTT. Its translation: CASSELAGGPRNTQYF.

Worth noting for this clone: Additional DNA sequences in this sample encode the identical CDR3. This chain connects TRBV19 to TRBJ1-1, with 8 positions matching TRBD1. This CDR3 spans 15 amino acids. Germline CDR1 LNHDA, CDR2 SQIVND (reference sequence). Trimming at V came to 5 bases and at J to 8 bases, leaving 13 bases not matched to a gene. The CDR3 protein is CASSPYQGAGTEAFF. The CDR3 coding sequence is TGTGCCAGTAGTCCATACCAGGGGGCCGGCACCGAAGCTTTCTTT.

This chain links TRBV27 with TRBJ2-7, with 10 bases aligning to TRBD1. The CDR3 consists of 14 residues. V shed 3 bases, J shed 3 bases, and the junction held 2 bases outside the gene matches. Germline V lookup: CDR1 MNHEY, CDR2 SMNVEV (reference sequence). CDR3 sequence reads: CASSFGTGVYEQYF. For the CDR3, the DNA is TGTGCCAGCAGTTTTGGGACAGGGGTCTACGAGCAGTACTTC.

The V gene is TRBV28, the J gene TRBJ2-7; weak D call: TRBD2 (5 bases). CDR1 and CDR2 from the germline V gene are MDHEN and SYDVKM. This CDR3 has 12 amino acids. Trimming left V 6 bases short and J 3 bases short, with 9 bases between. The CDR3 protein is CASSIDYYEQYF. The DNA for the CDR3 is TGTGCCAGCAGCATCGACTACTACGAGCAGTACTTC.

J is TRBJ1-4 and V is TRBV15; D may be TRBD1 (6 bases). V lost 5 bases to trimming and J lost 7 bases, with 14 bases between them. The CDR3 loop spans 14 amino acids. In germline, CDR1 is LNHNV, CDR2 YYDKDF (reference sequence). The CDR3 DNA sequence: TGTGCCACCAGCGCTATCCGGACAGCTGAAAAACTGTTTTTT. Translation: CATSAIRTAEKLFF.

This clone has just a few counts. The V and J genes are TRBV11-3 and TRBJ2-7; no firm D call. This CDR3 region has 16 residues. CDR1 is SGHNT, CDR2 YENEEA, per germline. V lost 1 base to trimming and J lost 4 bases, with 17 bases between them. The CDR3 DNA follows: TGTGCCAGCAGCTTAGGTCTAAAGACGGGTGGGTACGAGCAGTACTTC. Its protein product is CASSLGLKTGGYEQYF.

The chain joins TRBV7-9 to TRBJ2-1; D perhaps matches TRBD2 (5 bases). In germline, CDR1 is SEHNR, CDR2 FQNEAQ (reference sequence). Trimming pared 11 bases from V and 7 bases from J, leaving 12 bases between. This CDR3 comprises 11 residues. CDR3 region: CALEAANEQFF. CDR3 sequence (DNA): TGTGCCCTGGAGGCGGCTAATGAGCAGTTCTTC.

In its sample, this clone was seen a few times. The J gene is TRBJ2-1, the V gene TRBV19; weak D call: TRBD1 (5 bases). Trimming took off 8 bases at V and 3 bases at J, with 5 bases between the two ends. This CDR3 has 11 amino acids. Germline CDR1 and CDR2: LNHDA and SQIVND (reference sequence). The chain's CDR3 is CASQGYNEQFF. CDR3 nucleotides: TGTGCCAGTCAGGGCTACAATGAGCAGTTCTTC.

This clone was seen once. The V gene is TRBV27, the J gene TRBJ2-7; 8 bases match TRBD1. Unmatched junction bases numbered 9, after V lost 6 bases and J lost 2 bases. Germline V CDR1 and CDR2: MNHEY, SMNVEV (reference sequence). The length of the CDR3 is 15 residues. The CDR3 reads CASREHRDRPYEQYF. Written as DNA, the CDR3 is TGTGCCAGCAGAGAGCACCGGGACAGGCCCTACGAGCAGTACTTC.

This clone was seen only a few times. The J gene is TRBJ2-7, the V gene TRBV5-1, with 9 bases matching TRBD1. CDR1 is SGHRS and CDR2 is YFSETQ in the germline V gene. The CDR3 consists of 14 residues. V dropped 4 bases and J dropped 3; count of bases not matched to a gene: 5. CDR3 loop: CASSARDRDYEQYF. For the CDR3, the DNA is TGCGCCAGCAGCGCAAGGGACAGGGACTACGAGCAGTACTTC.

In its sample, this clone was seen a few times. CDR3 in DNA: TGTGCCAGCAGTGAGGGACAGGGGGGCGCAGATACGCAGTATTTT. Amino acids: CASSEGQGGADTQYF. V gene TRBV6-1 combines with J gene TRBJ2-3; 11 bases match TRBD1. The CDR3 totals 15 residues. The germline gives CDR1 MNHNS, CDR2 SASEGT. V lost 3 bases and J lost 4; bases outside the gene matches: 3.

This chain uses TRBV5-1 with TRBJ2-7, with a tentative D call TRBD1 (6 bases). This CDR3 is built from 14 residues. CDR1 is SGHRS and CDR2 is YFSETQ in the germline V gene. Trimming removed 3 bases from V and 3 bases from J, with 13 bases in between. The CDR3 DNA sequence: TGCGCCAGCAGCTCCGGGGACAACCTCTACGAGCAGTACTTC. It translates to CASSSGDNLYEQYF. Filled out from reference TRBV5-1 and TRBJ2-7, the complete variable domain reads KAGVTQTPRYLIKTRGQQVTLSCSPISGHRSVSWYQQTPGQGLQFLFEYFSETQRNKGNFPGRFSGRQFSNSRSEMNVSTLELGDSALYLCASSSGDNLYEQYFGPGTRLTVT.

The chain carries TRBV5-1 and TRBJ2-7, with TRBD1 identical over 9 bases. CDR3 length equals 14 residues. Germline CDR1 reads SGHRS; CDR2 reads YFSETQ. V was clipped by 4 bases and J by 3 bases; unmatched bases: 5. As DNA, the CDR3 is TGCGCCAGCAGCCACGGACAGGGGCTCTACGAGCAGTACTTC. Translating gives CASSHGQGLYEQYF. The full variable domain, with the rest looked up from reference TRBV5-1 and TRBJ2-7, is KAGVTQTPRYLIKTRGQQVTLSCSPISGHRSVSWYQQTPGQGLQFLFEYFSETQRNKGNFPGRFSGRQFSNSRSEMNVSTLELGDSALYLCASSHGQGLYEQYFGPGTRLTVT.

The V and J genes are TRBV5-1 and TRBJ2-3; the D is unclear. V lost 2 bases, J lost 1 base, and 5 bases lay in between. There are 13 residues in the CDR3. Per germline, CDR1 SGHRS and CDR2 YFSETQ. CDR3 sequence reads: CASSLEGTDTQYF. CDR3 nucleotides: TGCGCCAGCAGCTTAGAGGGCACAGATACGCAGTATTTT.

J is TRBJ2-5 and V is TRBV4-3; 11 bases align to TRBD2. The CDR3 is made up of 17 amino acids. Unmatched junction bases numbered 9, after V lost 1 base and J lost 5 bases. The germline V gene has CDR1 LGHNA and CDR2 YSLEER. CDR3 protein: CASSQGTSGGVRETQYF. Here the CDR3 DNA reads TGCGCCAGCAGCCAAGGAACTAGCGGGGGTGTTCGGGAGACCCAGTACTTC.

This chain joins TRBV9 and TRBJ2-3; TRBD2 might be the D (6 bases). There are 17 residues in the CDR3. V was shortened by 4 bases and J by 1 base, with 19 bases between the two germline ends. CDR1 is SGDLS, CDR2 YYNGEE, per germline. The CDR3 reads CASSPNPPPGGTDTQYF. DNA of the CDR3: TGTGCCAGCAGCCCCAACCCCCCTCCGGGGGGCACAGATACGCAGTATTTT.